The 2 T cell receptor beta chains listed next were all sequenced from one sample in a study of blood T cell repertoires in COVID-19 (dated by TCRdb to the early 2020s). The library was made by the immunoSEQ multiplex PCR assay. TCRdb limited this immuneACCESS table to in-frame rearrangements with V and J called. A share of clones is missing; checked studies link under half to unresolved V genes, and the rest is unexplained. Here the sample has around 210,000 clones; approximately 85% occur a single time. Of the sample, approximately 5.1% falls within the top ten clones. Sequenced material: peripheral blood. The receptors originated from a man between 45 and 60 years old with COVID-19, enrolled during active disease.

The chain employs TRBV7-9 and TRBJ2-2, with TRBD2 identical over 10 bases. CDR3 size: 16 residues. Trimming took 5 bases from V and 7 from J; bases not matched to a gene: 10. CDR1 and CDR2 (germline): SEHNR, FQNEAQ (reference sequence). The CDR3 bases are TGTGCCAGCAGCGCCACTAGCGGGGCCAGGATCGGGGAGCTGTTTTTT. Translation gives CASSATSGARIGELFF.

In this sample, this clone turned up once. The chain uses TRBV30 and TRBJ2-5; D is perhaps TRBD2 (6 bases). Germline V gene lookup returns CDR1 GTSNPN and CDR2 SVGIG (reference sequence). The CDR3 runs to 13 residues. V shed 7 bases and J shed 1 base, with 13 bases lying between them. The CDR3 sequence: CALEGIFQETQYF. As DNA, the CDR3 is TGTGCCTTGGAGGGTATTTTCCAAGAGACCCAGTACTTC.